Following are 30 T cell receptor beta chains from one sample sequenced in a study of blood T cell repertoires in COVID-19. Sequencing used immunoSEQ multiplex PCR; TCRdb keeps in-frame clones, though not all of them. The sample shows a few hundred thousand clones, approximately 86% of them seen only once. The sequencing input was peripheral blood. These receptor sequences come from a woman in her 70s with active or convalescent COVID-19.

The gene calls are TRBV25-1 and TRBJ2-7, with D perhaps TRBD1 (6 bases). Trimming took 2 bases from V and 13 from J, leaving 12 bases between them. This CDR3 has 11 residues. Germline CDR1 and CDR2: MGHDK and SYGVNS. Here the CDR3 reads CASSELGQDYF. The CDR3, as DNA: TGTGCCAGCAGTGAACTGGGACAAGATTACTTC.

V usage is TRBV10-3 and J usage is TRBJ1-1; possibly TRBD1 for D (5 bases). The V gene's germline CDR1 is ENHRY and CDR2 SYGVKD. There are 11 residues in the CDR3. V dropped 7 bases and J dropped 10 bases, with 13 bases sitting between them. The CDR3 sequence is CAIIGEGRAFF. The CDR3 nucleotides are TGTGCCATCATCGGGGAGGGGAGAGCTTTCTTT.

Turning to this clone: Other nucleotide sequences in the sample specify the same CDR3. The chain has TRBV7-2 and TRBJ1-3; TRBD1 aligns across 8 bases. Germline V CDR1 and CDR2: SGHTA, FQGNSA. This CDR3 spans 15 amino acids. Trimming cost V 5 bases and J 0 bases; bases outside gene matches: 3. The CDR3 loop is CASSSTGGSGNTIYF. In DNA form, the CDR3 reads TGTGCCAGCAGCAGTACAGGGGGCTCTGGAAACACCATATATTTT.

The genes are TRBV6-6 and TRBJ1-6, with 7 nucleotides matching TRBD1. CDR1 is MNHNY, CDR2 SVGAGI, per germline (reference sequence). With V trimmed by 6 bases and J by 7 bases, 3 bases remained unmatched. This CDR3 has 13 residues. DNA of the CDR3: TGTGCCAGCAGCGACAGGGCAAATTCACCCCTCCACTTT. Its protein is CASSDRANSPLHF.

This clone came up a few times. This sequence joins TRBV4-3 and TRBJ2-7; 8 bases are shared with TRBD1. Germline V gene lookup returns CDR1 LGHNA and CDR2 YSLEER. The CDR3 is made up of 14 amino acids. Losses at the gene ends were 0 bases for V and 3 bases for J; bases not matched to a gene: 1. The CDR3 DNA is TGCGCCAGCAGCCAAGACAGGGGGCTCTACGAGCAGTACTTC. This codes for CASSQDRGLYEQYF.

The chain recombines TRBV11-2 with TRBJ1-5; D call uncertain. The length of the CDR3 is 15 residues. Trimming shortened V by 1 base and J by 0 bases, and 7 bases separated the two germline ends. Germline assignment: CDR1 SGHAT and CDR2 FQNNGV. Here the CDR3 reads CASSLGSYSNQPQHF. The CDR3 DNA reads TGTGCCAGCAGCTTAGGCAGTTATAGCAATCAGCCCCAGCATTTT.

This chain uses TRBV21-1 with TRBJ1-2. TRBV21-1 is designated a pseudogene. The CDR3 covers 8 residues. CDR3 amino acids: CASNFYTF. DNA of the CDR3: TGTGCCAGCAACTTTTACACCTTC.

As DNA, the CDR3 is TGTGCCAGCCCCGGGACTTCACAAGAGACCCAGTACTTC. Protein sequence: CASPGTSQETQYF. The gene calls are TRBV25-1 and TRBJ2-5, with D perhaps TRBD2 (6 bases). The V gene's germline CDR1 is MGHDK and CDR2 SYGVNS. Trimming removed 8 bases at V and 2 bases at J, with 12 bases between. This CDR3 contains 13 residues. Complete variable domain (other parts from reference TRBV25-1 and TRBJ2-5): EADIYQTPRYLVIGTGKKITLECSQTMGHDKMYWYQQDPGMELHLIHYSYGVNSTEKGDLSSESTVSRIRTEHFPLTLESARPSHTSQYLCASPGTSQETQYFGPGTRLLVL.

The chain combines TRBV5-1 with TRBJ1-2; 8 bases match TRBD1. V gave up 3 bases and J gave up 8 bases; unmatched junction bases: 9. The CDR3 has 14 residues. CDR1 SGHRS and CDR2 YFSETQ come from the germline V gene. As DNA, the CDR3 is TGCGCCAGCAGCTCTCGCGGACAGGGAAGCGGCTACACCTTC. Translation gives CASSSRGQGSGYTF.

Regarding this clone: Sequence at one end of the junction differs from germline and may be a read error. J is TRBJ1-2 and V is TRBV7-2, with TRBD1 as a possible D gene (5 bases). Per the germline V gene, CDR1 is SGHTA and CDR2 is FQGNSA. CDR3 length equals 13 residues. The CDR3 is CASSLVGRERKSF. For the CDR3, the DNA is TGTGCCAGCAGCTTAGTAGGCAGGGAACGTAAGTCCTTC.

This clone appeared a single time. The chain carries TRBV5-6 and TRBJ2-1, with D possibly being TRBD2 (6 bases). V lost 0 bases, J lost 6 bases, and 7 bases lay in between. CDR3 size: 13 residues. From germline, CDR1 is SGHDT and CDR2 YYEEEE. CDR3 region: CASSLAAGNEQFF. The CDR3 DNA reads TGTGCCAGCAGCTTGGCAGCGGGCAATGAGCAGTTCTTC.

J is TRBJ1-1 and V is TRBV6-4; D not certain. Germline values: CDR1 MRHNA, CDR2 SNTAGT. V was clipped by 4 bases and J by 8 bases, with 11 bases between them. CDR3 size: 12 residues. CDR3 nucleotides: TGTGCCAGCAGTGTTAGAGCGTTCGAAGCTTTCTTT. This translates into CASSVRAFEAFF.

This chain links TRBV12-3 or TRBV12-4 with TRBJ1-2; TRBD1 matches at 8 bases. The CDR3 runs 13 residues. J lost 5 bases, V lost 7 bases, and 6 bases had no gene match. The CDR3 nucleotides are TGTGCCAGCAATATAGGACAGGGATATGGCTACACCTTC. Protein product: CASNIGQGYGYTF.

This rearrangement joins TRBV11-2 to TRBJ1-6; maybe TRBD1 (6 bases). The V gene lost 4 bases and the J gene lost 3 bases, with 10 bases spanning the gap. The V gene's germline CDR1 is SGHAT and CDR2 FQNNGV. The CDR3 length is 15 residues. This CDR3 reads CASSWGGGYNSPLHF. The CDR3 nucleotides are TGTGCCAGCAGCTGGGGAGGGGGCTATAATTCACCCCTCCACTTT.

This sequence joins TRBV4-2 and TRBJ2-7; 10 bases line up with TRBD2. Trimming cost V 2 bases and J 4 bases; bases outside gene matches: 11. CDR1 is LGHNA and CDR2 is YNFKEQ in the germline V gene. The CDR3 is made up of 17 amino acids. Here the CDR3 DNA reads TGTGCCAGCAGCCAACTTAGCGGGGGGCCCCCCTATTACGAGCAGTACTTC. Translating it yields CASSQLSGGPPYYEQYF.

This clone came up once. V gene TRBV5-5 combines with J gene TRBJ2-3; 8 bases match TRBD2. CDR3 length: 15 residues. Germline loops: CDR1 SGHKS, CDR2 YYEKEE (reference sequence). The J segment lost 5 bases and the V segment lost 0 bases, leaving 5 bases of the junction unmatched. DNA for the CDR3: TGTGCCAGCAGCTTGGGAACTAGCGGTAGAGATACGCAGTATTTT. Translation gives CASSLGTSGRDTQYF.

The rearrangement uses TRBV6-5 and TRBJ2-7, with 8 bases that match TRBD1. The CDR3 spans 15 residues. From germline, CDR1 is MNHEY and CDR2 SVGAGI. The V and J ends lost 4 bases and 1 base, in that order; junction bases with no gene match: 6. The CDR3 bases are TGTGCCAGCAGTTTCACCGACAGGGGATCCTACGAGCAGTACTTC. It translates to CASSFTDRGSYEQYF.

This clone is a singleton in its sample. The chain couples TRBV19 to TRBJ1-2, with 7 bases fitting TRBD1. V was pared by 3 bases and J by 2 bases, with 6 bases of the junction left unmatched. The CDR3 spans 15 residues. Germline V lookup: CDR1 LNHDA, CDR2 SQIVND (reference sequence). The CDR3 DNA is TGTGCCAGTAGTATTATGGGACAGCGCAACTATGGCTACACCTTC. Translation gives CASSIMGQRNYGYTF. The full variable domain, completed using reference TRBV19 and TRBJ1-2, is DGGITQSPKYLFRKEGQNVTLSCEQNLNHDAMYWYRQDPGQGLRLIYYSQIVNDFQKGDIAEGYSVSREKKESFPLTVTSAQKNPTAFYLCASSIMGQRNYGYTFGSGTRLTVV.

This chain uses TRBV14 with TRBJ1-1; no firm D call. The CDR3 length is 15 residues. From germline, CDR1 is SGHDN and CDR2 FVKESK. V dropped 4 bases and J dropped 4 bases, with 16 bases sitting between them. The CDR3 loop reads CASSPKIGVFTEAFF. The CDR3 coding sequence is TGTGCCAGCAGCCCCAAGATCGGAGTCTTCACTGAAGCTTTCTTT.

The CDR3: CASSPARGNTEAFF. The DNA for the CDR3 is TGTGCCAGCTCCCCCGCCAGGGGAAACACTGAAGCTTTCTTT. The rearrangement uses TRBV27 and TRBJ1-1; possibly TRBD1 for D (6 bases). Germline assignment: CDR1 MNHEY and CDR2 SMNVEV (reference sequence). Trimming took 8 bases from V and 2 from J, leaving 15 bases between them. The length of the CDR3 is 14 residues.

This chain connects TRBV6-5 to TRBJ1-3, with D hard to call. Germline CDR1 and CDR2: MNHEY and SVGAGI. The CDR3 has 12 amino acids. Trimming removed 6 bases at V and 7 bases at J, with 10 bases between. CDR3 region: CASRAIWNTIYF. DNA of the CDR3: TGTGCCAGCAGAGCCATTTGGAACACCATATATTTT.

This clone was seen just once. This chain uses TRBV4-3 with TRBJ1-6, with no clear D. CDR1 is LGHNA, CDR2 YSLEER, per germline. CDR3 size: 14 residues. V was shortened by 6 bases and J by 7 bases, with 13 bases between the two germline ends. CDR3 residues: CASSLEERNSPLHF. The CDR3, as DNA: TGCGCCAGCAGTCTGGAGGAGAGAAATTCACCCCTCCACTTT.

This chain joins TRBV11-3 and TRBJ1-1, with D possibly being TRBD1 (6 bases). Germline loops: CDR1 SGHNT, CDR2 YENEEA. V gave up 4 bases and J gave up 3 bases, with 9 bases separating them. CDR3 length equals 13 residues. The DNA for the CDR3 is TGTGCCAGCAGCTACAGGGTTGACACTGAAGCTTTCTTT. Encoded protein: CASSYRVDTEAFF.

CDR3 sequence (DNA): TGTGCCAGTAGTATGGGGCCAGATACGCAGTATTTT. Translation: CASSMGPDTQYF. This chain connects TRBV19 to TRBJ2-3; D may be TRBD1 (5 bases). The V gene lost 3 bases and the J gene lost 4 bases, with 5 bases spanning the gap. In germline, CDR1 is LNHDA, CDR2 SQIVND (reference sequence). This CDR3 region has 12 residues.

The V call is TRBV9, the J call TRBJ2-3; 8 bases line up with TRBD1. V lost 3 bases and J lost 6; bases outside the gene matches: 9. CDR3 size: 15 residues. In germline, CDR1 is SGDLS, CDR2 YYNGEE. The CDR3 is CASSALTGAGDTQYF. As DNA, the CDR3 is TGTGCCAGCAGCGCCTTGACAGGGGCGGGGGATACGCAGTATTTT.

The J gene is TRBJ1-5, the V gene TRBV2, with D perhaps TRBD1 (5 bases). The CDR3 is 14 residues long. Deletions cut 4 bases from V and 6 bases from J, with 13 bases between. Germline V gene sequence: CDR1 SNHLY, CDR2 FYNNEI. The CDR3 nucleotides read TGTGCCAGCAGTGCCCAGGGCATTAGTCAGCCCCAGCATTTT. The encoded protein is CASSAQGISQPQHF.

This clone was counted once. This CDR3 reads CASSLGSGGETQYF. CDR3 nucleotides: TGTGCCAGCAGCTTAGGGTCCGGAGGGGAGACCCAGTACTTC. This chain connects TRBV7-3 to TRBJ2-5; a weak D match, TRBD2 (6 bases). CDR1 and CDR2 (germline): SGHTA, FQGTGA. Trimming shortened V by 2 bases and J by 5 bases, and 12 bases separated the two germline ends. This CDR3 contains 14 residues.

The genes are TRBV7-2 and TRBJ2-7; 7 bases match TRBD1. This CDR3 spans 13 amino acids. J lost 5 bases, V lost 4 bases, and 5 bases had no gene match. Per germline, CDR1 SGHTA and CDR2 FQGNSA. CDR3 loop: CASSYDRVNEQYF. For the CDR3, the DNA is TGTGCCAGCAGCTACGACAGGGTAAACGAGCAGTACTTC.

This clone was recorded once. The rearrangement uses TRBV18 and TRBJ2-7; D is perhaps TRBD1 (5 bases). There are 14 residues in the CDR3. The ends were cut back, 5 bases at V and 3 bases at J, with 14 bases in the middle. Per the germline V gene, CDR1 is KGHSH and CDR2 is LQKENI. The CDR3 DNA reads as TGTGCCAGCTCAGTAGGGGCGACGGACTACGAGCAGTACTTC. Translation gives CASSVGATDYEQYF.

The gene calls are TRBV11-2 and TRBJ1-2; TRBD1 is a possible D gene (6 bases). Trimming pared 5 bases from V and 5 bases from J, leaving 21 bases between. CDR1 and CDR2 from the germline V gene are SGHAT and FQNNGV. The CDR3 sequence is 16 residues long. The CDR3 DNA is TGTGCCAGCAGCCCCCTTGACAGCGAAGGGGGTTATGGCTACACCTTC. This encodes CASSPLDSEGGYGYTF.